This TCR beta chain comes out of a study of T cell responses to AZD1222 COVID-19 vaccine. Second-dose timings of about 4 or about 12 weeks were pooled. Repertoires were generated with immunoSEQ multiplex PCR, while TCRdb's copy carries only in-frame clones and drops some. The data show about 270,000 clones, with 90% to 95% seen just once and around 0.58% held by the top ten. Whole-study results and caveats: Donors were mostly white British, more females; clonal diversity possibly underestimated. Spike-specific TCR breadth and depth grew following two AZD1222 doses.

The V gene's germline CDR1 is DFQATT and CDR2 SNEGSKA (reference sequence). This CDR3 has 11 amino acids. The germline V and J ends were trimmed by 6 bases and 6 bases, with 9 bases remaining between them. A word on this clone: Its matching antigen is unknown.

The sequenced sample was peripheral blood, obtained 28 days after the second AZD1222 dose. The source of this sequence is an adult who received the AZD1222 COVID-19 vaccine. The rearrangement joins TRBV20-1 to TRBJ1-5; D unclear. In DNA form, the CDR3 reads TGCAGTGCCGGAGAGGTTCAGCCCCAGCATTTT. Its protein is CSAGEVQPQHF.